The rows below give T cell receptor beta chains drawn from one sample of a study of post-analysis software for immune sequencing data. TCRdb fed the PCR reads into MiXCR, producing one record per CDR3 protein. The table lists 450,000 to 700,000 distinct CDR3 sequences, 44% of them singletons. The sample comprised blood. The receptors originated from a girl between 10 and 17 years old with multiple sclerosis. Each CDR3 is given with its conserved first and last residue. A D gene is named only where the DNA matches it firmly. Clone size appears in some rows only: once, few, many, or a class for an expanded clone.

TRBV7-2	TRBJ2-7	.	.	CASSSRWRGMYPYEQYF	TGTGCCAGCAGCTCCCGATGGAGGGGAATGTACCCCTACGAGCAGTACTTC
TRBV20-1	TRBJ1-5	.	TRBD1	CSAETGEKTNQPQHF	TGCAGTGCCGAAACAGGGGAAAAAACAAATCAGCCCCAGCATTTT
TRBV25-1	TRBJ2-3	.	.	CASSEYPIDKTQYF	TGTGCCAGCAGTGAATACCCCATAGATAAGACGCAGTATTTT
TRBV15	TRBJ2-1	.	TRBD2	CTTSRGTGGRYNEQFF	TGTACCACCAGCAGAGGTACCGGGGGGAGGTACAATGAGCAGTTCTTC
TRBV7-2	TRBJ1-1	few	.	CASSFVGALEENTEAFF	TGTGCCAGCAGCTTCGTCGGGGCTCTGGAGGAGAACACTGAAGCTTTCTTT
TRBV7-8	TRBJ2-7	.	TRBD1	CASSLREDRVYEQYF	TGTGCCAGCAGCTTACGCGAGGACAGGGTCTACGAGCAGTACTTC
TRBV9	TRBJ1-2	.	TRBD1	CASSYDPGTGGRMRGYTF	TGTGCCAGCAGCTACGATCCCGGGACAGGGGGCCGGATGCGTGGCTACACCTTC
TRBV4-2	TRBJ2-7	.	TRBD1	CASSYDRGPHYEQYF	TGTGCCAGCAGCTACGACAGGGGGCCCCACTACGAGCAGTACTTC
TRBV6-6	TRBJ1-2	.	TRBD1	CASIEKDREDYGYTF	TGTGCCAGCATCGAGAAGGACAGGGAAGACTATGGCTACACCTTC
TRBV7-9	TRBJ1-2	.	.	CASSLAAGNGYTF	TGTGCCAGCAGCTTAGCGGCCGGGAATGGCTACACCTTC
TRBV5-1	TRBJ1-1	once	TRBD1	CASSVAGTGLSTEAFF	TGCGCCAGCAGCGTGGCCGGGACAGGGCTGTCCACTGAAGCTTTCTTT
TRBV7-8	TRBJ2-5	.	.	CASSFPLGVAVEETQYF	TGTGCCAGCAGCTTCCCTTTAGGGGTAGCGGTTGAAGAGACCCAGTACTTC
TRBV5-1	TRBJ2-3	.	.	CASSDLEDTDTQYF	TGCGCCAGCAGCGACCTAGAAGATACAGATACGCAGTATTTT
TRBV20-1	TRBJ2-7	.	.	CSARAGPLPFPEQYF	TGCAGTGCTAGAGCCGGGCCGCTCCCATTCCCCGAGCAGTACTTC
TRBV7-9	TRBJ2-1	few	TRBD2	CASSRSGNSYNEQFF	TGTGCCAGCAGTCGAAGCGGGAACTCCTACAATGAGCAGTTCTTC
TRBV12-3/TRBV12-4	TRBJ2-1	.	TRBD1	CASSPGGHEQFF	TGTGCCAGCAGTCCAGGGGGTCATGAGCAGTTCTTC
TRBV7-6	TRBJ2-4	few	.	CASSPGKLRAAKNIQYF	TGTGCCAGCAGTCCGGGGAAGCTTAGGGCAGCCAAAAACATTCAGTACTTC
TRBV20-1	TRBJ1-1	.	.	CSARPPLRPEAFF	TGCAGTGCTAGACCTCCCCTTCGCCCTGAAGCTTTCTTT
TRBV29-1	TRBJ1-1	few	.	CSVEEAQDTEAFF	TGCAGCGTTGAAGAAGCACAGGACACTGAAGCTTTCTTT
TRBV5-1	TRBJ2-7	.	.	CASRLGRPYNEQYF	TGCGCCAGCCGCCTGGGACGGCCATACAATGAGCAGTACTTC
TRBV12-3/TRBV12-4	TRBJ2-3	.	TRBD2	CASSIRAVATSVRVDTQYF	TGTGCCAGCAGTATTAGGGCCGTGGCGACTAGCGTGAGAGTGGATACGCAGTATTTT
TRBV12-3/TRBV12-4	TRBJ2-3	.	.	CASSPSAEGADTQYF	TGTGCCAGCAGCCCTAGCGCCGAAGGGGCAGATACGCAGTATTTT
TRBV7-9	TRBJ2-5	.	.	CASSLAGQAQETQYF	TGTGCCAGCAGCTTAGCGGGTCAGGCCCAAGAGACCCAGTACTTC
TRBV29-1	TRBJ2-5	few	TRBD1	CSATTGGSQETQYF	TGCAGCGCCACCACAGGGGGCTCCCAAGAGACCCAGTACTTC
TRBV5-1	TRBJ2-7	few	.	CASSLLDGGGYEQYF	TGCGCCAGCAGCTTGTTAGACGGGGGCGGCTACGAGCAGTACTTC
TRBV27	TRBJ2-7	.	.	CASRRPGSYEQYF	TGTGCCAGCAGAAGACCGGGTTCCTACGAGCAGTACTTC
TRBV7-6	TRBJ2-1	.	.	CASSFQGSAYNEQFF	TGTGCCAGCAGCTTCCAGGGGTCGGCCTACAATGAGCAGTTCTTC
TRBV12-3/TRBV12-4	TRBJ1-4	few	.	CASSPGRSNEKLFF	TGTGCCAGCAGTCCGGGACGGTCTAATGAAAAACTGTTTTTT
TRBV5-5	TRBJ1-1	.	.	CASSQVKTEAFF	TGTGCCAGCAGCCAGGTGAAGACTGAAGCTTTCTTT
TRBV6-5	TRBJ2-1	few	TRBD2	CASSSFRTSGNNEQFF	TGTGCCAGCAGTTCCTTCAGGACTAGCGGGAACAATGAGCAGTTCTTC
TRBV4-1	TRBJ2-5	few	TRBD2	CASSHPGTSGDETQYF	TGCGCCAGCAGCCATCCTGGGACTAGCGGGGACGAGACCCAGTACTTC
TRBV7-2	TRBJ1-4	.	.	CASSLAGTGAFSQLFF	TGTGCCAGCAGCTTAGCCGGGACCGGGGCCTTTTCCCAACTGTTTTTT
TRBV12-3/TRBV12-4	TRBJ1-2	many	.	CASSLGRDYGYTF	TGTGCCAGCAGTTTGGGACGGGACTATGGCTACACCTTC
TRBV12-3/TRBV12-4	TRBJ2-1	.	TRBD2	CASSLGLAEPANEQFF	TGTGCCAGCAGTTTAGGACTAGCGGAGCCGGCAAATGAGCAGTTCTTC
TRBV4-2	TRBJ2-1	few	.	CASSESAYNEQFF	TGTGCCAGCAGCGAAAGTGCCTACAATGAGCAGTTCTTC
TRBV25-1	TRBJ2-1	.	.	CASSGYSSYNEQFF	TGTGCCAGCAGTGGATATAGCTCCTACAATGAGCAGTTCTTC
TRBV29-1	TRBJ2-1	once	.	CSVEDRRYNEQFF	TGCAGCGTTGAAGACAGGAGGTACAATGAGCAGTTCTTC